A selection of T cell receptor beta chains follows, all from one sample in a study of CD8 T cells in ankylosing spondylitis. TCRdb reprocessed the 5' RACE reads with MiXCR, giving one entry per CDR3 protein. This table has 150,000 to 200,000 distinct CDR3 sequences, about 16% appearing once. Sample: blood, either unsorted or a sorted T cell fraction (not recorded which). These TCRs come from a male donor with ankylosing spondylitis or in good health (not recorded which). Both conserved end residues are part of each CDR3. D genes are given only for firm matches. Some rows mark clone size as missing; the rest say once, few, many or name a class of expanded clone.

j_call	clone_size	d_call	v_call	cdr3_nt	cdr3_aa
TRBJ2-5	many	NA	TRBV5-1	TGCGCCAGCAGCTGGGGCCGGGCTCCCAGCGGAGAGACCCAGTACTTC	CASSWGRAPSGETQYF
TRBJ2-1	many	NA	TRBV5-1	TGCGCCAGCAGCGTTAGGGGTTCTCCGGACAATGAGCAGTTCTTC	CASSVRGSPDNEQFF
TRBJ2-1	NA	NA	TRBV19	TGTGCCAGTAGCCTCTCTAGCCCCATCTTC	CASSLSSPIF
TRBJ1-3	many	NA	TRBV7-6	TGTGCCAGCAGCTCAGGGCCAGGCTCTGGAAACACCATATATTTT	CASSSGPGSGNTIYF
TRBJ2-2	many	NA	TRBV5-1	TGCGCCAGCATGGTTGGGAGCCGGGTTAAAGACGGGGAGCTGTTTTTT	CASMVGSRVKDGELFF
TRBJ2-2	many	NA	TRBV6-1	TGTGCCACCTCGCGGGGGCCCATGACCGGGGAGCTGTTTTTT	CATSRGPMTGELFF
TRBJ1-2	few	NA	TRBV10-3	TGTGCCATCAGGGACAGTTCTTTCAACTATGGCTACACCTTC	CAIRDSSFNYGYTF
TRBJ2-3	many	NA	TRBV20-1	TGCAGTGCTAGAGTAGGCGCAGATACGCAGTATTTT	CSARVGADTQYF
TRBJ2-7	many	NA	TRBV20-1	TGCAGCTCGACCGACGTGGGGAGCGAGCAGTACTTC	CSSTDVGSEQYF
TRBJ2-7	NA	TRBD2	TRBV3-1	TGTGCCAGCAGCCAGATGTGGACTAGCGGGAGTTACGAGCAGTACTTC	CASSQMWTSGSYEQYF
TRBJ2-3	many	TRBD1	TRBV12-3/TRBV12-4	TGTGCCAGCAGTTTCCCCTCTGACAGGGTTGATACGCAGTATTTT	CASSFPSDRVDTQYF
TRBJ2-6	few	NA	TRBV20-1	TGCAGTGCTAGAGACACTGGCCAATTTGGGGCTGGGGCCAACGTCCTGACTTTC	CSARDTGQFGAGANVLTF
TRBJ2-2	NA	NA	TRBV11-3	TGTGCCAGCAGCTTAATAGGGAGAGGGTACACCGGGGAGCTGTTTTTT	CASSLIGRGYTGELFF
TRBJ2-1	many	NA	TRBV5-8	TGTGCCAGCAGCTTTTCATTAGACAAAAATGAGCAGTTCTTC	CASSFSLDKNEQFF
TRBJ1-5	NA	NA	TRBV15	TGTGCCACCAGCAGAGTGGACAGCAATCAGCCCCAGCATTTT	CATSRVDSNQPQHF
TRBJ2-4	few	NA	TRBV28	TGTGCCAGCAGTCCCTCCGCCTCAACCAAAAACATTCAGTACTTC	CASSPSASTKNIQYF
TRBJ2-5	NA	NA	TRBV14	TGTGCCAGCAGCCAAGTATCGAGGCCAGAGACCCAGTACTTC	CASSQVSRPETQYF
TRBJ1-1	NA	TRBD1	TRBV10-3	TGTGCCACCTACTCCGGGACAGGCGCTTTCTTT	CATYSGTGAFF
TRBJ2-5	many	TRBD2	TRBV20-1	TGCAGTGCTAAGACTAGCGGGAGCGAGACCCAGTACTTC	CSAKTSGSETQYF
TRBJ1-1	many	NA	TRBV29-1	TGCAGCGTGGGGGGGGTCACTGAAGCTTTCTTT	CSVGGVTEAFF
TRBJ2-3	many	TRBD1	TRBV5-5	TGTGCCAGCAGCTTCCGGGACAGGCCTACAGATACGCAGTATTTT	CASSFRDRPTDTQYF
TRBJ2-1	NA	NA	TRBV19	TGTGCCAGTAGTATAGTGGGCAGCAACAATGAGCAGTTCTTC	CASSIVGSNNEQFF
TRBJ2-7	NA	TRBD1	TRBV28	TGTGCCAGCAGGTTACTGGGACAGGCTTACTACGAGCAGTACTTC	CASRLLGQAYYEQYF
TRBJ2-7	NA	NA	TRBV7-9	TGTGCCAGCAGCTTACCAACCTACGAGCAGTACTTC	CASSLPTYEQYF
TRBJ1-5	many	NA	TRBV20-1	TGCAGTGCTCGCGGTATGAGTAGGGCGTCGAGGCAGCCCCAGCATTTT	CSARGMSRASRQPQHF
TRBJ2-7	NA	NA	TRBV2	TGTGCCAGCTCGTACAGACCCTACGAGCAGTACTTC	CASSYRPYEQYF
TRBJ2-1	NA	TRBD2	TRBV23-1	TGCGCCAGCAGATGGGGACTAGCGGGAGGATCCAATGAGCAGTTCTTC	CASRWGLAGGSNEQFF
TRBJ2-7	few	TRBD2	TRBV11-1	TGTGCCAGCAGCTTAATCACTAGCGGGAGCTACGAGCAGTACTTC	CASSLITSGSYEQYF
TRBJ2-7	many	NA	TRBV6-5	TGTGCCAGCAGTTACTCCCTGACACCTTCCTACGAGCAGTACTTC	CASSYSLTPSYEQYF
TRBJ1-5	few	NA	TRBV19	TGTGCCAGTAGTATAGATCACAGGGTATGGCATCAGCCCCAGCATTTT	CASSIDHRVWHQPQHF
TRBJ1-4	NA	NA	TRBV2	TGTGCCAGCAGTGACAGGGGCAAAGGTGAAAAACTGTTTTTT	CASSDRGKGEKLFF
TRBJ2-3	NA	NA	TRBV7-2	TGTGCCAGCAGCTTGGGGGTGAATACGCAGTATTTT	CASSLGVNTQYF
TRBJ2-3	NA	NA	TRBV7-2	TGTGCCAGCAGCCCCAGTGCGGGAACTCACACAGATACGCAGTATTTT	CASSPSAGTHTDTQYF
TRBJ2-3	NA	TRBD1	TRBV28	TGTGCCAGCAGCCCGCGGGGACAGGGGGCAACTGATACGCAGTATTTT	CASSPRGQGATDTQYF
TRBJ2-2	many	NA	TRBV10-3	TGTGCCATCAGTGAGGGGCAGTCGAACACCGGGGAGCTGTTTTTT	CAISEGQSNTGELFF
TRBJ2-3	few	NA	TRBV3-1	TGTGCCAGCAGCCAAGATACCGTTACAGATACGCAGTATTTT	CASSQDTVTDTQYF
TRBJ2-1	few	NA	TRBV28	TGTGCCAGCAGTCACCCGACTGTCCCCAGGCAGTTCTTC	CASSHPTVPRQFF
TRBJ2-2	many	NA	TRBV19	TGTGCCAGTAGGTTCGGGAGTAGGACCGGGGAGCTGTTTTTT	CASRFGSRTGELFF
TRBJ2-5	NA	TRBD2	TRBV6-1	TGTGCCAGCAGTCGGTGGGTAGCGGGAAAAGAGACCCAGTACTTC	CASSRWVAGKETQYF
TRBJ1-1	many	TRBD1	TRBV5-1	TGCGCCAGCAGCTTGGGGGGACAGGGGTTGGTGAACACTGAAGCTTTCTTT	CASSLGGQGLVNTEAFF
TRBJ2-1	few	TRBD2	TRBV7-6	TGTGCCAGCAGCTTAGGGGGACTAGCGAACAATGAGCAGTTCTTC	CASSLGGLANNEQFF
TRBJ1-5	NA	NA	TRBV12-3/TRBV12-4	TGTGCCAGCAGCCCGCCCGGGGCCTCTCGTTTTCAGCCCCAGCATTTT	CASSPPGASRFQPQHF